The next 3 T cell receptor beta chains were all read from a single sample in a study of T-cell memory formation after mild COVID-19. TCRdb redid the calling of the 5' RACE reads with MiXCR, one entry per CDR3 protein. The sample has under 250,000 distinct CDR3 sequences, just over 15% seen once. The specimen was PBMCs or a T cell subset sorted from them (not recorded which). Receptor source: an adult woman who had mild COVID-19 (a few samples of this study predate the infection). Cell type and time point are not known.

The table lists this clonotype with many counts. The J gene is TRBJ2-1, the V gene TRBV6-5; no firm D call. V gave up 3 bases and J gave up 0 bases, with 9 bases separating them. The CDR3 covers 15 residues. Germline V gives CDR1 MNHEY, CDR2 SVGAGI. The DNA for the CDR3 is TGTGCCAGCAGTTATCACCCGAGCTCCTACAATGAGCAGTTCTTC. This encodes CASSYHPSSYNEQFF.

In this sample, this clonotype turned up a few times. V is TRBV6-6 and J is TRBJ2-5; TRBD1 aligns across 7 bases. The CDR3 loop spans 18 amino acids. The germline CDR1 and CDR2 sequences are MNHNY and SVGAGI (reference sequence). Unmatched junction bases numbered 17, after V lost 2 bases and J lost 5 bases. The CDR3 here is CASSYPRGQRDGGETQYF. For the CDR3, the DNA is TGTGCCAGCAGTTACCCTCGGGGACAGCGCGATGGGGGTGAGACCCAGTACTTC.

This clonotype was recorded a few times. The V gene is TRBV12-5, the J gene TRBJ2-2, with D perhaps assigned TRBD1 or TRBD2 (5 bases each). Germline loops: CDR1 LGHNT, CDR2 FRNRAP. V was pared by 3 bases and J by 6 bases, with 20 bases between. This CDR3 region has 17 residues. The CDR3 sequence: CASGLIGTMMRAGELFF. The CDR3 DNA reads as TGTGCTAGTGGTTTAATAGGGACGATGATGAGAGCCGGGGAGCTGTTTTTT.